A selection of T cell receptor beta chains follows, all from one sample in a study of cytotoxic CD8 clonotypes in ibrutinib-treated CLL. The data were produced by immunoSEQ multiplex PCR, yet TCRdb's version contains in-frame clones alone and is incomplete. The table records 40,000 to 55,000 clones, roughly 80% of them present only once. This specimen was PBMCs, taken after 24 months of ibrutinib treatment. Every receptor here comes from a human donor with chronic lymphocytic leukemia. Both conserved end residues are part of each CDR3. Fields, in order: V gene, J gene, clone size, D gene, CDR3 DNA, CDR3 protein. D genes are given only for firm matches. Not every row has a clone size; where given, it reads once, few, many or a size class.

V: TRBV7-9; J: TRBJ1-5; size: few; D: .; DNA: TGTGCCAGCAGCTTGGGCAATCAGCCCCAGCATTTT; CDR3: CASSLGNQPQHF
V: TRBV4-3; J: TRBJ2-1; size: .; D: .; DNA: TGCGCCAGCAGCCAAGAACCACCGGCGGGACGGTACAATGAGCAGTTCTTC; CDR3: CASSQEPPAGRYNEQFF
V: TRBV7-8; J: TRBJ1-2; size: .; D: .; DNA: TGTGCCAGCAGCTTAGATGGAGTAGGCGACTATGGCTACACCTTC; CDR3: CASSLDGVGDYGYTF
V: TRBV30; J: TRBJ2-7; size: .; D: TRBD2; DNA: TGTGCCTGGAGTGTACTGGCGGGGGTCGAGCAGTACTTC; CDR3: CAWSVLAGVEQYF
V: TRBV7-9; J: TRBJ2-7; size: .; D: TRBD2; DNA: TGTGCCAGCAGCTCGCTGACTAGCGGGAGGATAAACGAGCAGTACTTC; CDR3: CASSSLTSGRINEQYF
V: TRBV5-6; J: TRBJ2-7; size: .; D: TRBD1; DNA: TGTGCCAGCATGGGAAGACAGGGGAACTACGAGCAGTACTTC; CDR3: CASMGRQGNYEQYF
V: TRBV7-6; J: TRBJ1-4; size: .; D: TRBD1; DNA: TGTGCCAGCAGCCCAGGACAGGTCCCCCCGCTGTTTTTT; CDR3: CASSPGQVPPLFF
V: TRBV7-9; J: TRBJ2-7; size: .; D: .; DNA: TGTGCCAGCAGCTTAATCAACACCTACGAGCAGTACTTC; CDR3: CASSLINTYEQYF
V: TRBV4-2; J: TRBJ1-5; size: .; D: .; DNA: TGTGCCAGCAGCCAAGATATCGGAAGCAATCAGCCCCAGCATTTT; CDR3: CASSQDIGSNQPQHF
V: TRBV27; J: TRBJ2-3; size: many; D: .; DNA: TGTGCCAGCATGGAAGGCACAGATACGCAGTATTTT; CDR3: CASMEGTDTQYF
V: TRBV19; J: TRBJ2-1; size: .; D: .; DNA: TGTGCCAGTAGCCCCACAGGGGAGGATGAGCAGTTCTTC; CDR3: CASSPTGEDEQFF
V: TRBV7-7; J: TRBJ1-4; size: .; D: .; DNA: TGTGCCAGCAGCTCCCAGATAGGGGGAAAACTGTTTTTT; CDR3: CASSSQIGGKLFF
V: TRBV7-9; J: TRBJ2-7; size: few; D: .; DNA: TGTGCCAGCAGCTTACCCCGTTCAGAAACCTACGAGCAGTACTTC; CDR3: CASSLPRSETYEQYF
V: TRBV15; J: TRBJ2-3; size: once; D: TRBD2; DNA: TGTGCCACCAGCCCCGGGACTAGCAGGAGGTGGGATACGCAGTATTTT; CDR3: CATSPGTSRRWDTQYF
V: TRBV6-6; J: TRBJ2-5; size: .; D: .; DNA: TGTGCCAGCAGTTACTCGCTGGAGAGGGCAGAGACCCAGTACTTC; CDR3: CASSYSLERAETQYF
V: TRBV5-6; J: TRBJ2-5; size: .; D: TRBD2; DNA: TGTGCCAGCAGCCCTCCTGCGACTAGCGGTCAAGAGACCCAGTACTTC; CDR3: CASSPPATSGQETQYF
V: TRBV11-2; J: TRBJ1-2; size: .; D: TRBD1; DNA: TGTGCCAGCAGCTTAGGGACAGGCCACTATGGCTACACCTTC; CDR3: CASSLGTGHYGYTF
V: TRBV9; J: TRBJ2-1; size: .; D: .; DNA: TGTGCCAGCAGCGTAGCTGTAGCCGGGACCTCCTACAATGAGCAGTTCTTC; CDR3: CASSVAVAGTSYNEQFF
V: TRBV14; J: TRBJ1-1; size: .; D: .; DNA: TGTGCCAGCAGCCAAGATCTCGGGTTGACCATGAACACTGAAGCTTTCTTT; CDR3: CASSQDLGLTMNTEAFF
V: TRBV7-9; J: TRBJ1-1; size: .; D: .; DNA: TGTGCCAGCAGCTTAGTCGGCGCTGAAGCTTTCTTT; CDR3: CASSLVGAEAFF
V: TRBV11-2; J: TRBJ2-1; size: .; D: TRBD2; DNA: TGTGCCAGCAGCTATAGACTAGCGGGAGACAATGAGCAGTTCTTC; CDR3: CASSYRLAGDNEQFF
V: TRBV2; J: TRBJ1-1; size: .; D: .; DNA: TGTGCCAGCAGTTCGGGTAGGGAAAACACTGAAGCTTTCTTT; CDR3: CASSSGRENTEAFF
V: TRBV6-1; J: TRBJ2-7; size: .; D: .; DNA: TGTGCCAGCAGTGATACGAGATTCAGCTACGAGCAGTACTTC; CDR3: CASSDTRFSYEQYF
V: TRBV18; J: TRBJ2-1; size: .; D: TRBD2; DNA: TGTGCCAGCTCACCACTTGGACTAGCGGGAGGGGAACATGAGCAGTTCTTC; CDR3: CASSPLGLAGGEHEQFF
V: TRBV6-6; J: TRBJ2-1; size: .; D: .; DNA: TGTGCCAGCAGTTCCAACATGTTAGATGGCAATGAGCAGTTCTTC; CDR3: CASSSNMLDGNEQFF
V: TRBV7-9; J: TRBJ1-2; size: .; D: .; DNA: TGTGCCAGCAGCTCTACGGCGGGCAGGGCATTGTCCTATGGCTACACCTTC; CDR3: CASSSTAGRALSYGYTF
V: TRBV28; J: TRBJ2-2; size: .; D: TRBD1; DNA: TGTGCCAGCAGTGCTCGTCTCGGGACAGGGCGTACCGGGGAGCTGTTTTTT; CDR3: CASSARLGTGRTGELFF
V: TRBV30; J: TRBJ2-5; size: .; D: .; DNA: TGTGCCTTAGCCCTTCCTGGGAAGACCCAGTACTTC; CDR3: CALALPGKTQYF
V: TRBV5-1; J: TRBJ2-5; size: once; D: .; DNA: TGCGCCAGCAGCTTGACATACTCGGAGACCCAGTACTTC; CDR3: CASSLTYSETQYF